This T cell receptor beta chain was documented in a study of OX40 agonist ivuxolimab in advanced cancers. Points from the study as a whole: Antigen specificity of clonally expanded peripheral T cells was not established. Low normalized T-cell clonal expansion also characterized some of the nonresponders.

The data were produced by immunoSEQ multiplex PCR, yet TCRdb's version contains in-frame clones alone and is incomplete. Among about 45,000 clones listed, approximately 91% were seen once. Notes on this clone: Its antigen is not known.

Germline CDR1 reads SEHNR; CDR2 reads FQNEAQ (reference sequence). The CDR3 contains 13 residues. V lost 5 bases and J 5 bases, leaving 10 bases between the germline ends. Systemic immunosuppression or autoimmune disease history was grounds to exclude patients. Blood was sampled at baseline, cycle 4 day 1, and cycle 7 day 1. The receptor comes from an adult with an advanced solid tumor such as melanoma, head and neck, liver or kidney cancer. The source was CD4+ or CD8+ T cells sorted from blood, collected in a trial of the OX40 agonist ivuxolimab. This chain joins TRBV7-9 and TRBJ2-1; D is ambiguous. In DNA form, the CDR3 reads TGTGCCAGCAGCCTCCCGGCTGACAATGAGCAGTTCTTC. This codes for CASSLPADNEQFF.